These T cell receptor beta chains were read from a single sample in a study of a mutant IDH1 vaccine in newly diagnosed glioma. The method was immunoSEQ multiplex PCR; TCRdb's version includes in-frame clones alone and lacks a portion of them. This table holds tens of thousands of clones, roughly 79% found once. The antigens these receptors bind are not known. Sequences were derived from PBMCs, sampled from a glioma patient whose treatment included an IDH1 peptide vaccine. Receptor source: a woman aged 40-49 years with glioma. Some clones in this sample may be carry-over from other donors' samples. Both conserved end residues are part of each CDR3. The D gene is left open where the match is weak. Expanded clones get a size class; other rows say once, few or many, or leave the size out.

>TRBV7-2|NA|NA|TRBJ2-7
TGTGCCAGCAGCCGGGACTCTGACTACGAGCAGTACTTC
CASSRDSDYEQYF
>TRBV10-3|NA|NA|TRBJ2-5
TGTGCCATCAGCGAACCCCAAGAGACCCAGTACTTC
CAISEPQETQYF
>TRBV28|NA|TRBD1|TRBJ1-4
TGTGCCAGCAGAGAGGGACAGGGGAGAGAAAAACTGTTTTTT
CASREGQGREKLFF
>TRBV6-6|NA|TRBD1|TRBJ1-2
TGTGCCAGCAGCCCTACGGGAGACAGGGGGCCGGGTGGCTACACCTTC
CASSPTGDRGPGGYTF
>TRBV2|NA|TRBD2|TRBJ2-1
TGTGCCAGCATTCCCACTAGCGGGAGTGGAGAGCAGTTCTTC
CASIPTSGSGEQFF
>TRBV7-9|NA|TRBD1|TRBJ2-1
TGTGCCAGCAGCTCAAACCTTGACAGGGTCAACTTCTACAATGAGCAGTTCTTC
CASSSNLDRVNFYNEQFF
>TRBV5-1|once|TRBD1|TRBJ2-2
TGCGCCAGCAGCCCTGTACCCGGACAGGGGGACACCGGGGAGCTGTTTTTT
CASSPVPGQGDTGELFF
>TRBV6-1|medium-sized|TRBD1|TRBJ2-2
TGTGCCAGCAGTGAGCCCGGCAGGGACAGGAGGAACACCGGGGAGCTGTTTTTT
CASSEPGRDRRNTGELFF
>TRBV2|once|NA|TRBJ2-1
TGTGCCAGCAAGGCGGCCTCGAGCTCCTACAATGAGCAGTTCTTC
CASKAASSSYNEQFF
>TRBV27|NA|NA|TRBJ1-5
TGTGCCAGCAGCGCCCCTGGGTTTAGCAATCAGCCCCAGCATTTT
CASSAPGFSNQPQHF
>TRBV27|NA|NA|TRBJ1-5
TGTGCCAGCAAACCCCTCGGGGGCAATCAGCCCCAGCATTTT
CASKPLGGNQPQHF
>TRBV5-8|few|NA|TRBJ1-1
TGTGCCAGCAGCCCCCGGGGTGGGCAGGACACTGAAGCTTTCTTT
CASSPRGGQDTEAFF
>TRBV25-1|NA|NA|TRBJ2-7
TGTGCCAGCAGTGAAATAACAGGTTCTTCCTACGAGCAGTACTTC
CASSEITGSSYEQYF
>TRBV5-5|NA|NA|TRBJ2-1
TGTGCCAGCAGCTTGGCCTGGGATTACCGGTCGGTTGAGCAGTTCTTC
CASSLAWDYRSVEQFF
>TRBV5-1|NA|NA|TRBJ2-1
TGCGCCAGCAGCTCGGAGTGGGATGAGCAGTTCTTC
CASSSEWDEQFF
>TRBV7-2|few|NA|TRBJ2-3
TGTGCCAGCAGCTTATTCGGCCGACAGGCCACAGATACGCAGTATTTT
CASSLFGRQATDTQYF
>TRBV4-2|NA|NA|TRBJ2-3
TGTGCCACCAGCCGGGGAGATACGCAGTATTTT
CATSRGDTQYF
>TRBV5-5|NA|NA|TRBJ1-5
TGTGCCAGCAGCTTGGATCCCAATCAGCCCCAGCATTTT
CASSLDPNQPQHF
>TRBV5-4|NA|NA|TRBJ1-5
TGTGCCAGCAGCTCCCGACCCTATCAGCCCCAGCATTTT
CASSSRPYQPQHF
>TRBV5-4|medium-sized|NA|TRBJ2-3
TGTGCCAGCAGCTTGAGCACAGATACGCAGTATTTT
CASSLSTDTQYF
>TRBV27|NA|TRBD2|TRBJ2-2
TGTGCCAGCAGTTTCAGCGGGGGGGCGACCGGGGAGCTGTTTTTT
CASSFSGGATGELFF
>TRBV5-4|NA|NA|TRBJ1-2
TGTGCCAGCAGCTACTACCAGGGGCCCCTAAACTATGGCTACACCTTC
CASSYYQGPLNYGYTF
>TRBV6-5|NA|NA|TRBJ1-1
TGTGCCAGCAGTCCCGGTAGAGGGGGGACTGAAGCTTTCTTT
CASSPGRGGTEAFF
>TRBV7-2|few|NA|TRBJ2-1
TGTGCCACCCGATGGATGCGGGACCCTCTTACCTACAATGAGCAGTTCTTC
CATRWMRDPLTYNEQFF
>TRBV28|NA|TRBD1|TRBJ2-7
TGTGCCAGCAGAACAGCCGGGACAGGGTCGTCCGAGCAGTACTTC
CASRTAGTGSSEQYF
>TRBV6-5|NA|TRBD1|TRBJ1-2
TGTGCCAGCAGTCTCTCTTACACCGGGACAGGGGGGCACACCTTC
CASSLSYTGTGGHTF
>TRBV9|NA|NA|TRBJ1-2
TGTGCCAGCAGCGCAGTCCAACAAGCTAACTATGGCTACACCTTC
CASSAVQQANYGYTF
>TRBV10-3|NA|TRBD1|TRBJ1-6
TGTGCCACCTCTCTAGGACAGGATTCACCCCTCCACTTT
CATSLGQDSPLHF
>TRBV6-6|NA|TRBD1|TRBJ1-3
TGTGCCAGCAGTCGGCCGGGGACAGCTTCTGGAAACACCATATATTTT
CASSRPGTASGNTIYF